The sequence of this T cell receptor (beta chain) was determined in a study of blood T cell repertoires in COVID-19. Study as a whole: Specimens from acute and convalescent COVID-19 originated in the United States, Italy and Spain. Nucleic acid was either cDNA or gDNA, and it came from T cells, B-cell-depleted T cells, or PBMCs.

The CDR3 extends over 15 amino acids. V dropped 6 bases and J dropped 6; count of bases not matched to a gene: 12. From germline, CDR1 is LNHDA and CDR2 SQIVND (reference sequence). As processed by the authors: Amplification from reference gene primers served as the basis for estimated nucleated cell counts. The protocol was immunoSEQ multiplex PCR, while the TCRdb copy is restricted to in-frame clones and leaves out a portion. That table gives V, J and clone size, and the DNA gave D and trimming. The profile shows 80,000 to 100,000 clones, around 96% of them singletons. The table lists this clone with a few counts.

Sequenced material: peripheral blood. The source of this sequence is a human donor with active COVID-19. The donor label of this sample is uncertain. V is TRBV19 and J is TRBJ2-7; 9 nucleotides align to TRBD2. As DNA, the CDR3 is TGTGCCAGTAGCCCTGGACTAGCGAAAAACGGCGAGCAGTACTTC. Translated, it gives CASSPGLAKNGEQYF.